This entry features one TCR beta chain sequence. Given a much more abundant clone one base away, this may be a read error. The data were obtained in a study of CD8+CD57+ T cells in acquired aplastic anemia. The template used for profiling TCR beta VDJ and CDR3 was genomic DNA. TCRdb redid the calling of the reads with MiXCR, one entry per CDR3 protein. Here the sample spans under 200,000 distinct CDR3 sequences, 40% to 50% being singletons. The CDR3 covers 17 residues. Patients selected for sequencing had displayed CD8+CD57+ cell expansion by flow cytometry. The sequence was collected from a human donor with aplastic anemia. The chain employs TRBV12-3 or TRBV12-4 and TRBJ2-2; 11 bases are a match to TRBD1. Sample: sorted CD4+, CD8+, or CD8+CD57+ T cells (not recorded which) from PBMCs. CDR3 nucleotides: TGTGCCATCCGGACAGGGGGCGCCCCTCGGGACACCGGGGGGCTGTTTTTT. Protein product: CAIRTGGAPRDTGGLFF.